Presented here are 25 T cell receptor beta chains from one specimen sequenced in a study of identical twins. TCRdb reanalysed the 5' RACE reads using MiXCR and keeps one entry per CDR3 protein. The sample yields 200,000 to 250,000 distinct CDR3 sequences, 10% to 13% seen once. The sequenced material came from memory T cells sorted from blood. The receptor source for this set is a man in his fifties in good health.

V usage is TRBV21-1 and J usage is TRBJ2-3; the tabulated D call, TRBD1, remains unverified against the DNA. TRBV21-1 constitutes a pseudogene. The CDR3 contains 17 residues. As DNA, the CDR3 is TGTGCCAGCAGCAAAGCCCTCCCCCGAAAGAGCACAGATACGCAGTATTTT. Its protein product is CASSKALPRKSTDTQYF.

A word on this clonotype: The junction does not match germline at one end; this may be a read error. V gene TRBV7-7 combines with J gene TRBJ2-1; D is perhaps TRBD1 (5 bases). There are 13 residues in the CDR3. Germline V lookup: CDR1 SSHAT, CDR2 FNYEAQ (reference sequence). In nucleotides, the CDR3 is TGTGCTAGCAGCTTCTCAAGGGGATTTGAGCAGTTCTTC. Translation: CASSFSRGFEQFF.

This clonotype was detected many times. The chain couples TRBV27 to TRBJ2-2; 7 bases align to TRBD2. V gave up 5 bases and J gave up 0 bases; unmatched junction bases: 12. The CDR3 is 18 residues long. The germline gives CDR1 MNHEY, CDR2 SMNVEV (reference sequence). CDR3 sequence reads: CASSRQYLAASNTGELFF. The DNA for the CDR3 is TGTGCCAGCAGTCGACAGTACCTAGCGGCCTCGAACACCGGGGAGCTGTTTTTT.

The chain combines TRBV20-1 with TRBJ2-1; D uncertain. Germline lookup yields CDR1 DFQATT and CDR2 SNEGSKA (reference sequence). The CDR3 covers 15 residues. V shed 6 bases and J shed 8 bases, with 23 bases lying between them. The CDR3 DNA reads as TGCAGTGCCCCGGCCTCAAGGTCGGTTTCCGATGAGCAGTTCTTC. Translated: CSAPASRSVSDEQFF.

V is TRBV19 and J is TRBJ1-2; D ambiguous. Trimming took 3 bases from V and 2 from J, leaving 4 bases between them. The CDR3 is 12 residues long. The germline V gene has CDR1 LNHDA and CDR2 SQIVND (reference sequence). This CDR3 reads CASSMINYGYTF. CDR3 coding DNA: TGTGCCAGTAGTATGATCAACTATGGCTACACCTTC. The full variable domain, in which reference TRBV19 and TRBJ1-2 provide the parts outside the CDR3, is DGGITQSPKYLFRKEGQNVTLSCEQNLNHDAMYWYRQDPGQGLRLIYYSQIVNDFQKGDIAEGYSVSREKKESFPLTVTSAQKNPTAFYLCASSMINYGYTFGSGTRLTVV.

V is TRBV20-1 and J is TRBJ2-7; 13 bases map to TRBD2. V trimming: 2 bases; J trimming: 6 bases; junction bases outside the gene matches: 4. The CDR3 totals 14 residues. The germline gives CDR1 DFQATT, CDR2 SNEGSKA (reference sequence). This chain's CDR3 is CSARTTSGRLEQYF. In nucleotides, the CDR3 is TGCAGTGCTAGAACGACTAGCGGGAGGCTCGAGCAGTACTTC.

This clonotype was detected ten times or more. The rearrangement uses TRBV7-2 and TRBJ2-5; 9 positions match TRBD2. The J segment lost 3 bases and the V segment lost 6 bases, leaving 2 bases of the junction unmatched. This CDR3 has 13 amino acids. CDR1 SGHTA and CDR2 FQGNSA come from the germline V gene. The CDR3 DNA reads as TGTGCCAGCAGAATAGCGGGGGAAGAGACCCAGTACTTC. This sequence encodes CASRIAGEETQYF.

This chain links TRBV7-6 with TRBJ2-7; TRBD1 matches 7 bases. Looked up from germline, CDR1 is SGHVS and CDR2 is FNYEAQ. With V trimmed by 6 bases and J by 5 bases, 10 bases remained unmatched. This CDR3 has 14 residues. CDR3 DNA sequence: TGTGCCAGCAGTACAGACAGGGATGCCAACGAGCAGTACTTC. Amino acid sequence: CASSTDRDANEQYF.

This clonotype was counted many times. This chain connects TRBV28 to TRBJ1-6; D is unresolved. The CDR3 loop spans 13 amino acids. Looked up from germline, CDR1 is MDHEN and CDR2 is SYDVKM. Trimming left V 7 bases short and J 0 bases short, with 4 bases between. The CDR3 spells CASTHSYNSPLHF. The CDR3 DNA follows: TGTGCCAGCACCCACTCCTATAATTCACCCCTCCACTTT.

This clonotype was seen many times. The CDR3 loop is CASSYMETQYF. Written as DNA, the CDR3 is TGTGCCAGCAGTTATATGGAGACCCAGTACTTC. The chain combines TRBV6-2 or TRBV6-3 with TRBJ2-5; D remains ambiguous. The V gene's germline CDR1 is MNHEY and CDR2 SVGEGT. CDR3 size: 11 residues. Trimming took 3 bases from V and 5 from J, leaving 4 bases between them.

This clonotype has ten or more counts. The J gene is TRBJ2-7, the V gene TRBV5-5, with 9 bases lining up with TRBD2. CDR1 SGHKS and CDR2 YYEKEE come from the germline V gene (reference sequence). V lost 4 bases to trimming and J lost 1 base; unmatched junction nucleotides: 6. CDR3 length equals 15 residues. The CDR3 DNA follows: TGTGCCAGCAGCCACCGACTAGCGGAATCCTACGAGCAGTACTTC. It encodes CASSHRLAESYEQYF.

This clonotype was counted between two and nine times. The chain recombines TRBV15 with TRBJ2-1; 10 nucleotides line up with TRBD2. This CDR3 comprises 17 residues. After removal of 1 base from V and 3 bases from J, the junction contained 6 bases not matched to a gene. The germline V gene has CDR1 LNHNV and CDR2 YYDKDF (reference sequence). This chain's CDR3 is CATSRGGLAELYNEQFF. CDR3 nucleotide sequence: TGTGCCACCAGCAGAGGAGGACTAGCGGAACTCTACAATGAGCAGTTCTTC.

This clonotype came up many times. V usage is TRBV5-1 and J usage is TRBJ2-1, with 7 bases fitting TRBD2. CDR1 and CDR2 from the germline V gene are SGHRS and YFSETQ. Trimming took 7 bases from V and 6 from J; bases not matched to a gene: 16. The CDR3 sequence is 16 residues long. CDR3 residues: CASCRNQAGDVNEQFF. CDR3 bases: TGCGCCAGCTGCCGTAACCAGGCGGGAGACGTCAATGAGCAGTTCTTC.

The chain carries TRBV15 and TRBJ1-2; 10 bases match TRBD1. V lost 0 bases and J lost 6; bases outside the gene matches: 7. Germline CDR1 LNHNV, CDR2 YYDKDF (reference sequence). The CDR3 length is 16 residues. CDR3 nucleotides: TGTGCCACCAGCAGAGAACCTGGACAGGGGGAGAATGGCTACACCTTC. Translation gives CATSREPGQGENGYTF.

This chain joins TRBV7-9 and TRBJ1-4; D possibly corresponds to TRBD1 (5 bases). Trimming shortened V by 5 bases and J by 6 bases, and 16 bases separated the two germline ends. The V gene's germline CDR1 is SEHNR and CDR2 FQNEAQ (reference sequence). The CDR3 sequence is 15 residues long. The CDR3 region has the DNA TGTGCCAGCAGCGACCCCGGGACGCGAGATGAAAAACTGTTTTTT. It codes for CASSDPGTRDEKLFF.

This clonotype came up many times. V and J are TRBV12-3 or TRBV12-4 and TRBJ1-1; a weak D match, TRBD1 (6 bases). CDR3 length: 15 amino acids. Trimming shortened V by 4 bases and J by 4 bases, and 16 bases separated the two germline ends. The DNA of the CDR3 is TGTGCCAGCAGTTATAAAACAGGGCTGGGCACTGAAGCTTTCTTT. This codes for CASSYKTGLGTEAFF.

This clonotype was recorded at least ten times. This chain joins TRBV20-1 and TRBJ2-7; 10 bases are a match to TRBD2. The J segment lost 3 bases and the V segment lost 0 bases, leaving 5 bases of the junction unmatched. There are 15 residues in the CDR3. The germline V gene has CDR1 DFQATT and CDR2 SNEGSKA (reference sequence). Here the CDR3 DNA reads TGCAGTGCTAGAGATCTAGCGGGAGATCTCTACGAGCAGTACTTC. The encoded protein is CSARDLAGDLYEQYF.

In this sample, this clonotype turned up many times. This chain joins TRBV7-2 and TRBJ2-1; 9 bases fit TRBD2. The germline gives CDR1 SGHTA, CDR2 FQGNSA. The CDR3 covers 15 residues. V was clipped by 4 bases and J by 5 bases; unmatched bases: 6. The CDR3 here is CASSSGSGSHNEQFF. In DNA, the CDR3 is TGTGCCAGCAGCTCGGGTAGCGGGAGCCACAATGAGCAGTTCTTC.

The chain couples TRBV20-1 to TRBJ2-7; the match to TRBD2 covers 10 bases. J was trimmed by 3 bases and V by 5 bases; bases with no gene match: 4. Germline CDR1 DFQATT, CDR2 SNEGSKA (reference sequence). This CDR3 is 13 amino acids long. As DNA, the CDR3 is TGCAGTGCTGGCACTAGCGGGGTCTACGAGCAGTACTTC. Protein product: CSAGTSGVYEQYF.

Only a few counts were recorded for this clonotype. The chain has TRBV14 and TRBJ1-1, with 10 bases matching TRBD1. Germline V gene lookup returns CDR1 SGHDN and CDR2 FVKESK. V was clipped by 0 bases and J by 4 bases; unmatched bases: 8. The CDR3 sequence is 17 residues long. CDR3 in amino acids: CASSQDHAGQGVTEAFF. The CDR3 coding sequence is TGTGCCAGCAGCCAAGATCACGCCGGACAGGGGGTCACTGAAGCTTTCTTT.

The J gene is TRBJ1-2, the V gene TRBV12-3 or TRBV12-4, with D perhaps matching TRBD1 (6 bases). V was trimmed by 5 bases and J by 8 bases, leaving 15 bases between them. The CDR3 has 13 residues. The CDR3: CASSQGGGGGYTF. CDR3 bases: TGTGCCAGCAGTCAAGGGGGGGGGGGAGGCTACACCTTC.

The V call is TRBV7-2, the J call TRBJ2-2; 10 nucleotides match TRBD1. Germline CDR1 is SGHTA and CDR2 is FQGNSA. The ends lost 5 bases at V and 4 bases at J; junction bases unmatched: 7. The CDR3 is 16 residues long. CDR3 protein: CASSRRQGATTGELFF. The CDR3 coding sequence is TGTGCCAGCAGCCGTAGACAGGGGGCAACCACCGGGGAGCTGTTTTTT.

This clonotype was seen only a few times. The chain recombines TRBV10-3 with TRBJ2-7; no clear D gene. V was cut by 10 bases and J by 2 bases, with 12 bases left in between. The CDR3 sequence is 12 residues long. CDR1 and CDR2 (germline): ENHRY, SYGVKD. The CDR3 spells CATHDGAYEQYF. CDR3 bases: TGTGCCACCCATGACGGAGCCTACGAGCAGTACTTC.

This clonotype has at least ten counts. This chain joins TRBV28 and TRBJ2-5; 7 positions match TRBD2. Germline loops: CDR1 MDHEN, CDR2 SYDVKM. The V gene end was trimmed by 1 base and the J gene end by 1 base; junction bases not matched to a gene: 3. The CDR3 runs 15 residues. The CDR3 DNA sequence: TGTGCCAGCAGTTTATCAGCGGGGCGCCAAGAGACCCAGTACTTC. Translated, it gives CASSLSAGRQETQYF.

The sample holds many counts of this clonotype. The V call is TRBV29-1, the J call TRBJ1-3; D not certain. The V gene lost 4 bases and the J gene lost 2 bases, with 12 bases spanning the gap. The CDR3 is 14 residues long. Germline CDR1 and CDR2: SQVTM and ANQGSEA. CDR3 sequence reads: CSVGWARPGNTIYF. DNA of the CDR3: TGCAGCGTTGGGTGGGCCCGTCCTGGAAACACCATATATTTT.